This TCR beta chain derives from a study of cytomegalovirus exposure and HLA in healthy donors. A single count supports this clone. Its antigen is still unknown. The CDR3 totals 15 residues. Germline CDR1 and CDR2: SGHRS and YFSETQ. PCR was performed using 60 Vbeta and 13 Jbeta primers. Sequencing used immunoSEQ multiplex PCR; TCRdb keeps in-frame clones, though not all of them. This table has approximately 77,000 clones, under 80% appearing once. Study-wide results and caveats: Specific recognition of CMV antigens was confirmed in vitro for three chains (all CMV-associated).

V usage is TRBV5-1 and J usage is TRBJ2-5; TRBD1 is a possible D gene (6 bases). TRBJ2-7 explains the end of the DNA better; the J call may be wrong. This receptor was identified in a male donor in good health and CMV-seropositive. Sequenced material: PBMCs. DNA of the CDR3: TGCGCCAGCTCCCCTACAGGGCTTAGCTCCTACGAGCAGTACTTC. Its protein is CASSPTGLSSYEQYF.